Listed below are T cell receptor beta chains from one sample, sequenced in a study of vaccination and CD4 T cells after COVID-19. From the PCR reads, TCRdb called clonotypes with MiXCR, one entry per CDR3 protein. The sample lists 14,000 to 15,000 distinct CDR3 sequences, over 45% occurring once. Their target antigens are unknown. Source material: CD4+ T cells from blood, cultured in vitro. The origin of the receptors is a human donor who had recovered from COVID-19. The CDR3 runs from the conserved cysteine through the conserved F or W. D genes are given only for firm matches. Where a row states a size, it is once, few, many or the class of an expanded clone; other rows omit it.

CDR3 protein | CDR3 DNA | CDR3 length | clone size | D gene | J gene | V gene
CASSAGQGKNQPQHF | TGTGCCAGTAGTGCAGGACAGGGCAAGAATCAGCCCCAGCATTTT | 15 | - | TRBD1 | TRBJ1-5 | TRBV19
CAWSGGVKETQYF | TGTGCCTGGAGCGGTGGGGTAAAGGAGACCCAGTACTTC | 13 | - | - | TRBJ2-5 | TRBV30
CASSWEMGVLNSNYGYTF | TGTGCCAGCAGCTGGGAAATGGGGGTGCTTAATTCTAACTATGGCTACACCTTC | 18 | - | - | TRBJ1-2 | TRBV5-5
CAISELWGLTSYEQYF | TGTGCCATCAGTGAGTTATGGGGCCTAACCTCCTACGAGCAGTACTTC | 16 | few | - | TRBJ2-7 | TRBV10-3
CASSLDPAAYEQYF | TGTGCCAGCAGCTTAGATCCAGCGGCCTACGAGCAGTACTTC | 14 | - | - | TRBJ2-7 | TRBV11-3
CASREGLLAEAFF | TGTGCCAGCAGGGAGGGACTGCTTGCTGAAGCTTTCTTT | 13 | few | - | TRBJ1-1 | TRBV7-9
CASSEREGYEQFF | TGTGCCAGCAGCGAGCGAGAGGGTTACGAGCAGTTCTTC | 13 | large | - | TRBJ2-1 | TRBV6-1
CSARDGTGGGSGTEAFF | TGCAGTGCTAGAGATGGGACTGGGGGGGGCAGTGGCACTGAAGCTTTCTTT | 17 | few | - | TRBJ1-1 | TRBV20-1
CSARTLAGVEDTQYF | TGCAGTGCTAGAACACTAGCGGGAGTGGAAGATACGCAGTATTTT | 15 | few | TRBD2 | TRBJ2-3 | TRBV20-1
CASSATSGTYEQYF | TGTGCCAGCAGTGCGACTAGCGGGACCTACGAGCAGTACTTC | 14 | - | TRBD2 | TRBJ2-7 | TRBV6-1
CASSRNRENRYNSPLHF | TGTGCCAGCAGCCGGAACAGGGAAAACCGCTATAATTCACCCCTCCACTTT | 17 | - | - | TRBJ1-6 | TRBV6-1
CASSSTRSGGPYNEQFF | TGTGCCAGCAGCTCCACCCGAAGCGGGGGGCCCTACAATGAGCAGTTCTTC | 17 | - | TRBD2 | TRBJ2-1 | TRBV7-8
CASSEGGRTTDTQYF | TGCGCCAGCAGCGAGGGAGGTAGGACCACAGATACGCAGTATTTT | 15 | - | - | TRBJ2-3 | TRBV5-1
CASSERSGQGYEQYF | TGTGCCAGCAGTGAGCGTTCAGGACAGGGATACGAGCAGTACTTC | 15 | - | TRBD1 | TRBJ2-7 | TRBV6-1
CASSVVADNEQFF | TGTGCCAGCAGCGTAGTGGCGGACAATGAGCAGTTCTTC | 13 | - | - | TRBJ2-1 | TRBV9
CAWSVVGGGRPQHF | TGTGCCTGGAGCGTAGTGGGAGGAGGTCGGCCCCAGCATTTT | 14 | - | - | TRBJ1-5 | TRBV30
CASSPTGGTTGELFF | TGTGCCAGCAGCCCTACGGGGGGAACCACCGGGGAGCTGTTTTTT | 15 | - | TRBD2 | TRBJ2-2 | TRBV5-4
CASSVDSQPTGYGYTF | TGTGCCAGCAGCGTAGATTCACAGCCGACCGGCTATGGCTACACCTTC | 16 | - | - | TRBJ1-2 | TRBV9
CSARGTELAGVSYEQYF | TGCAGTGCTAGAGGGACCGAACTAGCGGGAGTCTCCTACGAGCAGTACTTC | 17 | - | TRBD2 | TRBJ2-7 | TRBV20-1
CASSQGVTGTDTEAFF | TGCGCCAGCAGCCAAGGGGTGACAGGGACCGACACTGAAGCTTTCTTT | 16 | - | TRBD1 | TRBJ1-1 | TRBV4-3
CASSSQGDGTQYF | TGTGCCAGCAGCTCGCAAGGGGATGGTACGCAGTATTTT | 13 | - | - | TRBJ2-3 | TRBV7-3
CASSGGLQETQYF | TGCGCCAGCAGCGGGGGACTCCAAGAGACCCAGTACTTC | 13 | - | - | TRBJ2-5 | TRBV5-1
CSARGAAGANVLTF | TGCAGTGCTAGAGGTGCGGCTGGGGCCAACGTCCTGACTTTC | 14 | once | - | TRBJ2-6 | TRBV20-1
CASSGGWLAGVISTDTQYF | TGTGCCAGCAGTGGTGGTTGGCTAGCGGGAGTCATTAGCACAGATACGCAGTATTTT | 19 | - | TRBD2 | TRBJ2-3 | TRBV28
CASSVSGGFNYGYTF | TGTGCCAGCAGCGTTTCGGGGGGCTTTAACTATGGCTACACCTTC | 15 | few | - | TRBJ1-2 | TRBV7-8
CSAENPVGDTQYF | TGCAGTGCAGAAAACCCGGTGGGAGATACGCAGTATTTT | 13 | few | - | TRBJ2-3 | TRBV20-1
CASSYSTSDNSPLHF | TGTGCCAGCAGTTACTCAACATCGGATAATTCACCCCTCCACTTT | 15 | - | - | TRBJ1-6 | TRBV6-2/TRBV6-3
CAWSPQGGFGQPQHF | TGTGCCTGGAGTCCGCAGGGGGGGTTTGGACAGCCCCAGCATTTT | 15 | few | TRBD1 | TRBJ1-5 | TRBV30
CASSFRAHTEAFF | TGTGCCAGCAGCTTTCGGGCCCACACTGAAGCTTTCTTT | 13 | - | - | TRBJ1-1 | TRBV11-3
CSASRAGGKETQYF | TGCAGTGCTAGTCGAGCGGGGGGGAAAGAGACCCAGTACTTC | 14 | - | TRBD2 | TRBJ2-5 | TRBV20-1
CSARPGTFRGGYTF | TGCAGTGCTAGGCCCGGGACCTTCAGGGGGGGCTACACCTTC | 14 | - | TRBD1 | TRBJ1-2 | TRBV20-1
CASSFTLNTEAFF | TGTGCCAGCAGCTTTACTCTGAACACTGAAGCTTTCTTT | 13 | - | - | TRBJ1-1 | TRBV11-3
CASSPDRSHEQFF | TGCGCCAGCAGCCCGGACAGATCCCATGAGCAGTTCTTC | 13 | - | - | TRBJ2-1 | TRBV5-1
CASSFPSETQYF | TGTGCCAGCAGCTTTCCAAGTGAGACCCAGTACTTC | 12 | few | - | TRBJ2-5 | TRBV7-9
CASSPGGYGYTF | TGTGCCAGCAGTCCCGGGGGCTATGGCTACACCTTC | 12 | - | - | TRBJ1-2 | TRBV7-9
CASSLERAIYGYTF | TGTGCCAGCAGCTTGGAAAGGGCTATCTATGGCTACACCTTC | 14 | once | - | TRBJ1-2 | TRBV5-4
CSASLLAGYNEQFF | TGCAGTGCTAGTCTCCTAGCGGGGTACAATGAGCAGTTCTTC | 14 | - | TRBD2 | TRBJ2-1 | TRBV20-1
CATSRDSGNRGYTF | TGTGCCACCAGCAGAGATTCAGGGAATCGTGGCTACACCTTC | 14 | - | - | TRBJ1-2 | TRBV15
CSARRLDRYSYEQYF | TGCAGTGCTAGACGGCTGGACAGATACTCCTACGAGCAGTACTTC | 15 | - | - | TRBJ2-7 | TRBV20-1
CASKRRTGTAGNTIYF | TGTGCCAGCAAACGACGGACAGGAACAGCTGGAAACACCATATATTTT | 16 | - | TRBD1 | TRBJ1-3 | TRBV6-1
CATSDELAGGGNEQFF | TGTGCCACCAGTGATGAACTAGCGGGAGGGGGCAATGAGCAGTTCTTC | 16 | once | TRBD2 | TRBJ2-1 | TRBV24-1
CAIEGGNHEQYF | TGTGCCATCGAAGGAGGGAACCACGAGCAGTACTTC | 12 | few | - | TRBJ2-7 | TRBV6-2/TRBV6-3
CASSGAGVSNQPQHF | TGTGCCAGCAGTGGGGCAGGGGTTAGCAATCAGCCCCAGCATTTT | 15 | - | - | TRBJ1-5 | TRBV6-1
CATSDGGYNSPLHF | TGTGCCACCAGTGACGGCGGCTATAATTCACCCCTCCACTTT | 14 | - | - | TRBJ1-6 | TRBV24-1
CASSLVGRLNTDTQYF | TGTGCCAGCAGCTTAGTGGGACGATTGAACACAGATACGCAGTATTTT | 16 | - | - | TRBJ2-3 | TRBV7-2